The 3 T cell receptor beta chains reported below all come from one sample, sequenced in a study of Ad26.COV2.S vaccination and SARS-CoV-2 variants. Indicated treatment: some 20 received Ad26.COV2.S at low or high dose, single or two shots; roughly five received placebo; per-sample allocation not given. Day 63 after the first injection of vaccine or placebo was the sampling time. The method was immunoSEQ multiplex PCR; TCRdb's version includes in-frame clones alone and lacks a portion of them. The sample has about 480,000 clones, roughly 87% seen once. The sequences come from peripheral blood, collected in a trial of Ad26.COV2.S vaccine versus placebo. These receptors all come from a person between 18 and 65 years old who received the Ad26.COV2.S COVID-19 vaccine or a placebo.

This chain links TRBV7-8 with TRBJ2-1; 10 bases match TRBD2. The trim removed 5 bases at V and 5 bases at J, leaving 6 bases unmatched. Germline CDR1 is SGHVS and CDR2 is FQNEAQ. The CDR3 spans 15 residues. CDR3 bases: TGTGCCAGCAGCCCACAAACTAGCGGGAACAATGAGCAGTTCTTC. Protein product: CASSPQTSGNNEQFF.

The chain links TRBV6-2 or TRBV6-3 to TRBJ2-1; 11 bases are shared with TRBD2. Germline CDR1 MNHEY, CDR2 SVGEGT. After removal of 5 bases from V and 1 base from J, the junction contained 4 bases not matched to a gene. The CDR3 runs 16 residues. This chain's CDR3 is CASSGRLAGSYNEQFF. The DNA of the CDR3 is TGTGCCAGCAGTGGAAGACTAGCGGGATCCTACAATGAGCAGTTCTTC.

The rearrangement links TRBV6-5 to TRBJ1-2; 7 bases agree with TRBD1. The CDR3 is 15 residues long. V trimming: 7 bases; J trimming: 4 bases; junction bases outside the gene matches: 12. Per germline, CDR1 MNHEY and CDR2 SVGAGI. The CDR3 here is CASTPQGRDSYGYTF. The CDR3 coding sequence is TGTGCCAGCACCCCCCAGGGGAGGGACAGCTATGGCTACACCTTC.